This T cell receptor (beta chain) came from a study of blood T cell repertoires in COVID-19. Turning to the study itself: Sites across the United States, Italy and Spain contributed samples from acute and convalescent COVID-19. T cells, B-cell-depleted T cells, or PBMCs supplied cDNA or gDNA.

As originally analysed: Estimation of nucleated cell counts relied on the amplification of reference gene primers. Only in-frame clones appear in the TCRdb table, and some are missing; sequencing was by immunoSEQ multiplex PCR. V and J calls and clone size follow that table, whereas D and trimming were derived from the DNA. The repertoire holds 300,000 or so clones, with approximately 86% as singletons. Details on this clone: The same CDR3 arises from other DNA sequences in this sample as well.

V lost 3 bases to trimming and J lost 4 bases; unmatched junction nucleotides: 7. This CDR3 has 15 residues. CDR1 and CDR2 (germline): KGHSH, LQKENI. The sequence came from a man in his 70s with acute or convalescent COVID-19. J is TRBJ2-5 and V is TRBV18; 8 bases map to TRBD1. Sequencing input: peripheral blood. The CDR3, as DNA: TGTGCCAGCTCACCGGGGCCAGGGGGCGCAGAGACCCAGTACTTC. It specifies CASSPGPGGAETQYF.